The 9 T cell receptor beta chains presented below share a single source sample, sequenced in a study of blood T cell repertoires in COVID-19. Profiled with immunoSEQ multiplex PCR; TCRdb holds only in-frame clones, not every one. Of 200,000 to 250,000 clones listed, about 92% were seen once; the top ten hold around 1.2%. Input material: peripheral blood. These receptors were taken from a man aged 25-45 years with acute or convalescent COVID-19.

This clone was recorded a few times. V usage is TRBV19 and J usage is TRBJ1-5; perhaps TRBD1 as D (6 bases). CDR3 size: 15 residues. V was shortened by 4 bases and J by 5 bases, with 15 bases between the two germline ends. CDR1 and CDR2 (germline): LNHDA, SQIVND (reference sequence). The CDR3 DNA reads as TGTGCCAGTAGTACGAACACAGGGTACTATCAGCCCCAGCATTTT. This encodes CASSTNTGYYQPQHF.

V is TRBV4-1 and J is TRBJ1-2; tentative D call: TRBD1 (5 bases). The V gene lost 8 bases and the J gene lost 5 bases, with 15 bases spanning the gap. The CDR3 spans 13 residues. CDR1 is MGHRA and CDR2 is YSYEKL in the germline V gene. CDR3 sequence: CASSLQKGYGYTF. CDR3 in DNA: TGCGCCAGCTCGCTACAGAAGGGGTATGGCTACACCTTC.

The genes are TRBV9 and TRBJ1-3; TRBD1 agrees at 7 bases. V trimming: 4 bases; J trimming: 1 base; junction bases outside the gene matches: 5. CDR3 length: 15 residues. CDR1 SGDLS and CDR2 YYNGEE come from the germline V gene. The CDR3 coding sequence is TGTGCCAGCAGCACCAGGACAGGATCTGGAAACACCATATATTTT. Its protein product is CASSTRTGSGNTIYF.

This sequence joins TRBV3-1 (or the pseudogene TRBV3-2) and TRBJ1-1, with D tentatively TRBD1 (5 bases). Per germline, CDR1 LGHDT and CDR2 YNNKEL (reference sequence). V gave up 4 bases and J gave up 1 base, with 13 bases separating them. The CDR3 has 15 amino acids. The CDR3 sequence: CASSRVGGTNTEAFF. The CDR3 DNA sequence: TGTGCCAGCAGCCGTGTGGGGGGAACGAACACTGAAGCTTTCTTT.

This clone was counted a few times. This chain links TRBV2 with TRBJ1-1; D gene uncertain. Trimming removed 8 bases at V and 3 bases at J, with 16 bases between. CDR1 SNHLY and CDR2 FYNNEI come from the germline V gene. This CDR3 has 14 amino acids. CDR3 DNA sequence: TGTGCCAGCTATCTATTTGCGGGTGACACTGAAGCTTTCTTT. Amino acid sequence: CASYLFAGDTEAFF.

The J gene is TRBJ1-1, the V gene TRBV6-1; perhaps TRBD1 as D (5 bases). The CDR3 runs 13 residues. CDR1 is MNHNS and CDR2 is SASEGT in the germline V gene. The germline V and J ends were trimmed by 2 bases and 5 bases, with 9 bases remaining between them. The CDR3 loop is CASSEQGRTEAFF. The CDR3 DNA sequence: TGTGCCAGCAGTGAACAGGGTCGGACTGAAGCTTTCTTT.

V is TRBV30 and J is TRBJ1-5, with no clear D. The CDR3 spans 12 residues. The V gene's germline CDR1 is GTSNPN and CDR2 SVGIG (reference sequence). Trimming shortened V by 2 bases and J by 3 bases, and 5 bases separated the two germline ends. CDR3 bases: TGTGCCTGGAGTCGAGTCAATCAGCCCCAGCATTTT. Protein: CAWSRVNQPQHF.

This sequence joins TRBV4-2 and TRBJ2-1; TRBD2 agrees at 8 bases. In germline, CDR1 is LGHNA, CDR2 YNFKEQ. V dropped 5 bases and J dropped 4; count of bases not matched to a gene: 10. CDR3 size: 16 residues. CDR3: CASSDYRGGLYNEQFF. The CDR3 DNA is TGTGCCAGCAGCGATTACCGCGGGGGGCTTTACAATGAGCAGTTCTTC.

The gene calls are TRBV28 and TRBJ2-3; no clear D gene. Germline V lookup: CDR1 MDHEN, CDR2 SYDVKM. V lost 3 bases and J 2 bases, leaving 6 bases between the germline ends. The CDR3 has 13 residues. CDR3 sequence reads: CASSFVFTDTQYF. The DNA for the CDR3 is TGTGCCAGCAGTTTCGTCTTCACAGATACGCAGTATTTT.